One and the same sample provided the 14 T cell receptor beta chains below, sequenced in a study of regulatory T cells in long-lasting Graves disease (dated by TCRdb to the early 2020s). The meaning of the sample's time point label: persistent/refractory GD, antithyroid drugs over 5 years with positive TRAb. RNA was extracted from PBMCs in TRIzol for both TCR sequencing and RNA sequencing. The library came from multiplex PCR. The instrument was an Illumina HiSeq 4000. iRepertoire HTBI primers and Arm-PCR amplification of CDR3 regions were used to construct TCR beta libraries. The public reads were reprocessed in TCRdb via fastp at Q25 and MiXCR, keeping in-frame beta chains. Each CDR3 protein appears once, grouped with its most common genes and DNA. The sample yields about 660,000 distinct CDR3 sequences; about 32% were counted once. Clones ranked in the top ten supply about 42% of the sample. Specimen: peripheral blood mononuclear cells (PBMCs), collected when the disease was refractory, from a patient treated with antithyroid drugs. The receptors come from a female donor with Graves disease.

The V call is TRBV5-5, the J call TRBJ1-5; D ambiguous. V was pared by 0 bases and J by 7 bases, with 8 bases between. CDR3 length: 13 residues. Germline CDR1 and CDR2: SGHKS and YYEKEE (reference sequence). The CDR3 loop is CASSLGARQPQHF. CDR3 sequence (DNA): TGTGCCAGCAGCTTGGGCGCACGGCAGCCCCAGCATTTT.

This chain joins TRBV10-3 and TRBJ2-4; tentatively, D is TRBD1 (6 bases). This CDR3 contains 14 residues. V lost 6 bases and J 0 bases, leaving 9 bases between the germline ends. The V gene's germline CDR1 is ENHRY and CDR2 SYGVKD. CDR3 coding DNA: TGTGCCATCAGGGACAGCCGAGCCAAAAACATTCAGTACTTC. It specifies CAIRDSRAKNIQYF.

The chain uses TRBV12-3 or TRBV12-4 and TRBJ2-2; D is undetermined. The V gene lost 6 bases and the J gene lost 2 bases, with 16 bases spanning the gap. This CDR3 is 16 amino acids long. As DNA, the CDR3 is TGTGCCAGCAGCCCACGAGCCTGGTATAACACCGGGGAGCTGTTTTTT. Translation gives CASSPRAWYNTGELFF.

To note about this clonotype: A much larger clone sits a single nucleotide away, making a read error possible. The DNA of the CDR3 is TGTGCCAGCGGTTTGAAGGCTACCGAAAAACTGTTTTTT. Protein product: CASGLKATEKLFF. The V call is TRBV12-3 or TRBV12-4, the J call TRBJ1-4; D gene uncertain. The CDR3 runs to 13 residues.

CDR3 amino acids: CASSQGTGTVSNSPLHF. In nucleotides, the CDR3 is TGTGCCAGCAGTCAAGGCACAGGGACAGTCAGCAATTCACCCCTCCACTTT. The chain recombines TRBV7-3 with TRBJ1-6, with 7 bases lining up with TRBD1. The CDR3 has 17 residues. The J segment lost 7 bases and the V segment lost 6 bases, leaving 15 bases of the junction unmatched. CDR1 SGHTA and CDR2 FQGTGA come from the germline V gene.

The chain links TRBV3-1 to TRBJ1-5; D is undetermined. The CDR3 is made up of 13 amino acids. The V and J ends lost 2 bases and 2 bases respectively, with 4 bases between them. Germline V gene sequence: CDR1 LGHDT, CDR2 YNNKEL (reference sequence). CDR3 protein: CASSQFGNQPQHF. DNA of the CDR3: TGTGCCAGCAGCCAATTTGGCAATCAGCCCCAGCATTTT.

This clonotype was picked up one time. This rearrangement joins TRBV11-2 to TRBJ2-7; the D is unclear. The DNA end lines up better with TRBJ2-1; the J call may be wrong. The CDR3 spans 14 residues. Germline lookup yields CDR1 SGHAT and CDR2 FQNNGV. The CDR3 reads CASSFGVDTGEQFF. For the CDR3, the DNA is TGTGCCAGCAGCTTCGGAGTAGATACGGGTGAGCAGTTCTTC.

This sequence joins TRBV29-1 and TRBJ2-4, with D perhaps being TRBD1 or TRBD2 (7 bases each). Germline-derived CDR1 and CDR2 are SQVTM and ANQGSEA. The CDR3 sequence is 15 residues long. Trimming removed 7 bases at V and 0 bases at J, with 16 bases between. CDR3 DNA: TGCAGCGCCTGGGGGGGACAGACAGCCAAAAACATTCAGTACTTC. Residues: CSAWGGQTAKNIQYF.

V and J are TRBV20-1 and TRBJ1-5; 10 nucleotides match TRBD1. The length of the CDR3 is 15 residues. Germline V CDR1 and CDR2: DFQATT, SNEGSKA (reference sequence). Trimming cost V 6 bases and J 6 bases; bases outside gene matches: 11. CDR3 coding DNA: TGCAGTGCACAGTCGGGACAGGGGTTTGCTCAGCCCCAGCATTTT. Translation: CSAQSGQGFAQPQHF.

This clonotype was recorded at least ten times. This sequence joins TRBV3-1 and TRBJ1-2, with unresolved D. The V end was cut by 1 base, the J end by 9 bases, with 6 bases between. There are 11 residues in the CDR3. CDR1 and CDR2 (germline): LGHDT, YNNKEL (reference sequence). CDR3 sequence: CASSQGSRYTF. In DNA, the CDR3 is TGTGCCAGCAGCCAAGGGAGCCGCTACACCTTC.

This chain uses TRBV5-6 with TRBJ2-7; D perhaps matches TRBD1 (6 bases). CDR1 is SGHDT and CDR2 is YYEEEE in the germline V gene. The CDR3 runs 15 residues. The V end was cut by 0 bases, the J end by 2 bases, with 12 bases between. CDR3 protein: CASSLVQGSAYEQYF. CDR3 bases: TGTGCCAGCAGCTTGGTTCAGGGGAGCGCCTACGAGCAGTACTTC.

This clonotype was counted only a few times. V and J are TRBV5-1 and TRBJ1-1, with 8 bases matching TRBD1. CDR1 and CDR2 (germline): SGHRS, YFSETQ. The length of the CDR3 is 15 residues. With 4 bases clipped from V and 4 bases from J, the junction kept 9 bases outside the gene matches. CDR3 DNA: TGCGCCAGCAGCGCCGGCAGGGGGCTCGTCACTGAAGCTTTCTTT. Its translation is CASSAGRGLVTEAFF.

This rearrangement joins TRBV27 to TRBJ1-1; 9 bases fit TRBD1. The CDR3 is 16 amino acids. Trimming cost V 4 bases and J 5 bases; bases outside gene matches: 11. Germline-derived CDR1 and CDR2 are MNHEY and SMNVEV (reference sequence). The CDR3 DNA reads TGTGCCAGCAGTTGGTTGGGGACAGGGATAGAAACTGAAGCTTTCTTT. Protein product: CASSWLGTGIETEAFF.

The sample holds many counts of this clonotype. This chain links TRBV9 with TRBJ1-1; 9 bases match TRBD1. Trimming at V came to 3 bases and at J to 5 bases, leaving 5 bases not matched to a gene. Germline V gives CDR1 SGDLS, CDR2 YYNGEE. The CDR3 covers 14 residues. The CDR3 DNA follows: TGTGCCAGCAGCGGCGGACAGGGGAGGACTGAAGCTTTCTTT. Translation: CASSGGQGRTEAFF.